The rows below give T cell receptor beta chains drawn from one sample of a study of blood T cell repertoires in COVID-19. The method was immunoSEQ multiplex PCR; TCRdb's version includes in-frame clones alone and lacks a portion of them. There are roughly 100,000 clones in the sample; roughly 87% occur only once, and 5% to 7% lies in the top ten. What was sequenced was peripheral blood. These receptors were obtained from a young man with COVID-19, enrolled during active disease. Both conserved end residues are part of each CDR3. A D gene is named only where the DNA matches it firmly. Not every row has a clone size; where given, it reads once, few, many or a size class.

-	TRBD1	TRBV10-3	TRBJ1-2	CAIQTGDSRYGYTF	TGTGCCATCCAAACAGGGGATTCAAGGTATGGCTACACCTTC
-	-	TRBV7-8	TRBJ1-3	CASSMDFRHGNTIYF	TGTGCCAGCAGCATGGACTTTCGACATGGAAACACCATATATTTT
-	TRBD1	TRBV29-1	TRBJ2-3	CSCPGTGGADTQYF	TGCAGTTGCCCTGGGACAGGGGGGGCAGATACGCAGTATTTT
-	TRBD1	TRBV6-5	TRBJ1-1	CASSYGDRENTEAFF	TGTGCCAGCAGTTACGGCGACAGGGAAAACACTGAAGCTTTCTTT
-	TRBD1	TRBV28	TRBJ1-5	CASSWTGRGQPQHF	TGTGCCAGCTCTTGGACAGGGAGGGGTCAGCCCCAGCATTTT
-	TRBD1	TRBV28	TRBJ2-3	CASSFSRQGATDTQYF	TGTGCCAGCAGTTTCTCCAGACAGGGGGCCACAGATACGCAGTATTTT
-	TRBD2	TRBV7-2	TRBJ2-7	CASSLPPAGGREQYF	TGTGCCAGCAGCCTGCCCCCAGCGGGAGGACGCGAGCAGTACTTC
-	-	TRBV28	TRBJ2-1	CASSLRLARVCEQFF	TGTGCCAGCAGTTTGCGGCTAGCGAGAGTCTGTGAGCAGTTCTTC
once	-	TRBV25-1	TRBJ2-2	CASSDRDTGELFF	TGTGCCAGCAGTGACAGGGACACCGGGGAGCTGTTTTTT
-	-	TRBV7-2	TRBJ1-2	CASPVTNYGYTF	TGTGCCAGCCCAGTAACGAACTATGGCTACACCTTC
-	-	TRBV15	TRBJ1-2	CATSRELGGTLNYGYTF	TGTGCCACCAGCAGAGAGTTAGGAGGGACCCTTAACTATGGCTACACCTTC
-	-	TRBV5-6	TRBJ2-2	CASSWPSQARNTGELFF	TGTGCCAGCAGCTGGCCCTCTCAGGCCAGAAACACCGGGGAGCTGTTTTTT
-	TRBD1	TRBV9	TRBJ1-3	CASSASTGTGGFPGNTIYF	TGTGCCAGCAGCGCCTCGACGGGGACAGGGGGCTTTCCTGGAAACACCATATATTTT
-	TRBD1	TRBV29-1	TRBJ2-7	CSVEDRAGGYEQYF	TGCAGCGTTGAAGATCGGGCAGGGGGTTACGAGCAGTACTTC
-	TRBD2	TRBV4-2	TRBJ2-7	CASSHVGTTTPYEQYF	TGTGCCAGCAGCCACGTAGGGACTACCACCCCCTACGAGCAGTACTTC
-	TRBD1	TRBV7-2	TRBJ1-2	CASRPGQAENYGYTF	TGTGCCAGCAGGCCAGGACAGGCCGAAAACTATGGCTACACCTTC